The 20 T cell receptor beta chains below all came from one sample that was sequenced in a study of T cell changes during pregnancy in multiple sclerosis. The method was immunoSEQ multiplex PCR; TCRdb's version includes in-frame clones alone and lacks a portion of them. The sample shows some 70,000 clones, around 90% of them seen only once. The sample here was CD4+ T cells from peripheral blood mononuclear cells, taken in the third trimester of pregnancy. Every receptor here comes from a female donor in good health, enrolled as a control in a pregnancy study.

The J gene is TRBJ2-5, the V gene TRBV9; TRBD2 matches 15 bases. The J segment lost 5 bases and the V segment lost 0 bases, leaving 2 bases of the junction unmatched. Looked up from germline, CDR1 is SGDLS and CDR2 is YYNGEE. The CDR3 is made up of 16 amino acids. CDR3: CASSVGTSGGVETQYF. The CDR3 bases are TGTGCCAGCAGCGTAGGGACTAGCGGGGGGGTGGAGACCCAGTACTTC.

This rearrangement joins TRBV19 to TRBJ1-2; TRBD1 agrees at 7 bases. The germline V gene has CDR1 LNHDA and CDR2 SQIVND (reference sequence). The ends lost 7 bases at V and 4 bases at J; junction bases unmatched: 15. The CDR3 sequence is 16 residues long. DNA for the CDR3: TGTGCCAGTAACGGAGACAGGGCCGGTGATGTCTATGGCTACACCTTC. Protein: CASNGDRAGDVYGYTF. Based on the CDR3 plus reference TRBV19 and TRBJ1-2, the full variable domain is DGGITQSPKYLFRKEGQNVTLSCEQNLNHDAMYWYRQDPGQGLRLIYYSQIVNDFQKGDIAEGYSVSREKKESFPLTVTSAQKNPTAFYLCASNGDRAGDVYGYTFGSGTRLTVV.

The rearrangement joins TRBV19 to TRBJ1-1; unclear D gene. Germline CDR1 LNHDA, CDR2 SQIVND (reference sequence). Deletions cut 6 bases from V and 2 bases from J, with 10 bases between. The CDR3 extends over 13 amino acids. CDR3 amino acids: CASSAPGNTEAFF. CDR3 DNA sequence: TGTGCCAGTAGCGCCCCGGGTAACACTGAAGCTTTCTTT.

In DNA form, the CDR3 reads TGCGCCAGCAGCGCTCTGCCAGGGGGCGCGACTGAAGCTTTCTTT. Protein sequence: CASSALPGGATEAFF. J is TRBJ1-1 and V is TRBV5-1; 8 positions match TRBD1. Unmatched junction bases numbered 10, after V lost 4 bases and J lost 5 bases. Looked up from germline, CDR1 is SGHRS and CDR2 is YFSETQ. The CDR3 extends over 15 amino acids.

This rearrangement joins TRBV5-1 to TRBJ2-5; the D gene is possibly TRBD2 (7 bases). The V end was cut by 0 bases, the J end by 4 bases, with 16 bases between. CDR1 is SGHRS, CDR2 YFSETQ, per germline. The CDR3 has 16 amino acids. CDR3 in amino acids: CASSLDGGLLRETQYF. The CDR3 DNA follows: TGCGCCAGCAGCTTGGACGGGGGGCTTTTGCGAGAGACCCAGTACTTC.

This clone was seen a few times. V and J are TRBV7-9 and TRBJ1-5; D is ambiguous. With 10 bases removed from V and 0 bases from J, the gap between germline ends came to 10 bases. Germline V gene lookup returns CDR1 SEHNR and CDR2 FQNEAQ (reference sequence). CDR3 size: 13 residues. CDR3 residues: CATERISNQPQHF. CDR3 DNA: TGTGCCACCGAGAGGATTAGCAATCAGCCCCAGCATTTT.

The chain joins TRBV30 to TRBJ1-5; possible D gene TRBD1, 5 bases. The V gene's germline CDR1 is GTSNPN and CDR2 SVGIG (reference sequence). The CDR3 has 13 amino acids. V gave up 2 bases and J gave up 1 base, with 6 bases separating them. CDR3 sequence reads: CAWSRGSNQPQHF. The CDR3 DNA reads TGTGCCTGGAGTCGGGGGAGCAATCAGCCCCAGCATTTT.

V gene TRBV7-2 combines with J gene TRBJ2-5, with D tentatively TRBD2 (6 bases). This CDR3 comprises 15 residues. Germline CDR1 is SGHTA and CDR2 is FQGNSA. V shed 1 base and J shed 2 bases, with 11 bases lying between them. The CDR3 region has the DNA TGTGCCAGCAGCTTAGGGCTAGCGCTACAAGAGACCCAGTACTTC. Its protein is CASSLGLALQETQYF.

The chain recombines TRBV5-6 with TRBJ1-1; D is undetermined. Germline assignment: CDR1 SGHDT and CDR2 YYEEEE. The V and J ends lost 0 bases and 1 base respectively, with 7 bases between them. This CDR3 has 14 amino acids. The CDR3: CASSLVAGNTEAFF. In DNA, the CDR3 is TGTGCCAGCAGCTTGGTGGCAGGGAACACTGAAGCTTTCTTT.

The CDR3 sequence is CASSFPTSAKNIQYF. In DNA form, the CDR3 reads TGTGCCAGCAGCTTCCCCACATCGGCCAAAAACATTCAGTACTTC. This rearrangement joins TRBV5-6 to TRBJ2-4, with D unclear. The germline gives CDR1 SGHDT, CDR2 YYEEEE. This CDR3 is 15 amino acids long. With 2 bases removed from V and 1 base from J, the gap between germline ends came to 10 bases.

The gene calls are TRBV30 and TRBJ1-5; 8 nucleotides align to TRBD1. V shed 2 bases, J shed 3 bases, and the junction held 12 bases outside the gene matches. Germline CDR1 reads GTSNPN; CDR2 reads SVGIG (reference sequence). CDR3 size: 17 residues. The CDR3 nucleotides are TGTGCCTGGAGTTCCGGACAGGGAGGGTGGAACAATCAGCCCCAGCATTTT. Its protein is CAWSSGQGGWNNQPQHF.

The rearrangement links TRBV25-1 to TRBJ2-2; TRBD1 agrees at 8 bases. Germline V gene data show CDR1 as MGHDK and CDR2 as SYGVNS. V was pared by 9 bases and J by 8 bases, with 11 bases of the junction left unmatched. This CDR3 has 14 amino acids. The CDR3 coding sequence is TGTGCCAGTAAGGACAGGGTGGCGTCGGGGGAGCTGTTTTTT. Its protein is CASKDRVASGELFF.

The chain couples TRBV6-6 to TRBJ1-5; D perhaps matches TRBD1 (5 bases). Between the trimmed V and J ends, which lost 6 bases and 2 bases, there was a span of 11 bases. Germline V lookup: CDR1 MNHNY, CDR2 SVGAGI (reference sequence). The CDR3 covers 14 residues. CDR3 amino acids: CASSLTGGNQPQHF. In nucleotides, the CDR3 is TGTGCCAGCAGCCTAACGGGGGGCAATCAGCCCCAGCATTTT.

The chain employs TRBV2 and TRBJ1-4; maybe TRBD1 (6 bases). The CDR3 covers 14 residues. The V end lost 11 bases, the J end lost 0 bases, and 13 bases lay between the germline ends. The germline gives CDR1 SNHLY, CDR2 FYNNEI. CDR3 in DNA: TGTGCCGGTAGACAGGAAGCAACTAATGAAAAACTGTTTTTT. It is translated as CAGRQEATNEKLFF.

This sequence joins TRBV5-5 and TRBJ1-3; D is possibly TRBD1 (5 bases). Germline CDR1 and CDR2: SGHKS and YYEKEE (reference sequence). This CDR3 spans 13 amino acids. V shed 1 base and J shed 4 bases, with 6 bases lying between them. This chain's CDR3 is CASSLKGGNTIYF. CDR3 DNA sequence: TGTGCCAGCAGCTTGAAGGGGGGAAACACCATATATTTT.

The rearrangement links TRBV20-1 to TRBJ1-2, with a tentative D call TRBD1 (5 bases). CDR1 DFQATT and CDR2 SNEGSKA come from the germline V gene (reference sequence). The CDR3 consists of 9 residues. The CDR3 here is CNRQGIYTF. CDR3 nucleotides: TGCAACCGGCAGGGAATCTACACCTTC.

The rearrangement uses TRBV11-3 and TRBJ2-1; 9 nucleotides agree with TRBD2. This CDR3 contains 14 residues. V gave up 7 bases and J gave up 5 bases; unmatched junction bases: 6. The germline gives CDR1 SGHNT, CDR2 YENEEA. CDR3 loop: CASNLAGRHNEQFF. DNA of the CDR3: TGTGCCAGCAATCTAGCGGGGCGCCACAATGAGCAGTTCTTC.

The chain carries TRBV28 and TRBJ1-4; TRBD1 matches at 8 bases. Germline loops: CDR1 MDHEN, CDR2 SYDVKM. The CDR3 loop spans 15 amino acids. V was clipped by 4 bases and J by 7 bases; unmatched bases: 8. The CDR3 loop is CASSSNRGTGEKLFF. Written as DNA, the CDR3 is TGTGCCAGCAGTTCTAACAGGGGGACCGGTGAAAAACTGTTTTTT.

This clone was detected a few times. This sequence joins TRBV11-2 and TRBJ1-1, with a weak D call TRBD1 (6 bases). The germline V gene has CDR1 SGHAT and CDR2 FQNNGV. The CDR3 covers 15 residues. With 6 bases removed from V and 6 bases from J, the gap between germline ends came to 20 bases. CDR3: CASRRSGFPGAEAFF. Here the CDR3 DNA reads TGTGCCAGCAGACGAAGTGGGTTTCCAGGGGCTGAAGCTTTCTTT. The full variable domain, completed using reference TRBV11-2 and TRBJ1-1, is EAGVAQSPRYKIIEKRQSVAFWCNPISGHATLYWYQQILGQGPKLLIQFQNNGVVDDSQLPKDRFSAERLKGVDSTLKIQPAKLEDSAVYLCASRRSGFPGAEAFFGQGTRLTVV.

This rearrangement joins TRBV5-6 to TRBJ1-1; D uncertain. The CDR3 has 15 residues. The germline V gene encodes CDR1 SGHDT and CDR2 YYEEEE. The V and J ends lost 5 bases and 4 bases respectively, with 18 bases between them. The CDR3 DNA sequence: TGTGCCAGCAGACGAGAGGTCGGTCTAGGCACTGAAGCTTTCTTT. As protein: CASRREVGLGTEAFF. Full variable domain (outside the CDR3, taken from reference TRBV5-6 and TRBJ1-1): DAGVTQSPTHLIKTRGQQVTLRCSPKSGHDTVSWYQQALGQGPQFIFQYYEEEERQRGNFPDRFSGHQFPNYSSELNVNALLLGDSALYLCASRREVGLGTEAFFGQGTRLTVV.